This entry features one TCR beta chain sequence. The table came from immunoSEQ multiplex PCR; TCRdb's copy has only in-frame clones and leaves some out. The sample has about 140,000 clones; 85% to 95% are singletons. Germline V lookup: CDR1 DFQATT, CDR2 SNEGSKA (reference sequence). V shed 3 bases, J shed 5 bases, and the junction held 12 bases outside the gene matches. The CDR3 totals 16 residues. This entry comes from a study of control samples from healthy donors and cancer patients. The clonotype originates from a man aged 40-55 years in good health. The material sequenced was blood. The chain recombines TRBV20-1 with TRBJ2-5; 10 bases line up with TRBD2. CDR3 DNA: TGCAGTGCTAGTGTGGAAAGGCTAGCGGGAGTGGAGACCCAGTACTTC. It is translated as CSASVERLAGVETQYF.